The next 30 T cell receptor beta chains were all read from a single sample in a study of blood T cells in healthy people across ages. A second PCR of about 6 to 12 cycles used a sample-barcoded 5' primer and a J-beta primer mix. MiXCR was run by TCRdb on the 5' RACE reads, yielding one entry per CDR3 protein. In the table there are approximately 600,000 distinct CDR3 sequences, roughly 53% of which are singletons. The source material was blood. The receptors come from a man aged 60 to 69 in good health.

This chain links TRBV3-1 with TRBJ2-7; D uncertain. Judging by the DNA end, TRBJ2-5 fits better; the J call may be wrong. The CDR3 spans 13 residues. CDR1 and CDR2 from the germline V gene are LGHDT and YNNKEL (reference sequence). The CDR3 DNA sequence: TGTGCCAGCAGCCAATATGCAGGAGAGACCCAGTACTTC. Amino acid sequence: CASSQYAGETQYF.

This clonotype was seen a single time. The chain is built from TRBV5-4 and TRBJ2-5; no firm D call. Germline V gives CDR1 SGHNT, CDR2 YYREEE (reference sequence). V was trimmed by 0 bases and J by 1 base, leaving 10 bases between them. The CDR3 has 15 amino acids. The CDR3 here is CASSLGVAAQETQYF. Here the CDR3 DNA reads TGTGCCAGCAGCTTGGGCGTCGCGGCCCAAGAGACCCAGTACTTC.

This chain joins TRBV2 and TRBJ1-4, with D tentatively TRBD1 (6 bases). This CDR3 spans 16 amino acids. CDR1 and CDR2 (germline): SNHLY, FYNNEI. V lost 6 bases, J lost 5 bases, and 19 bases lay in between. The CDR3 bases are TGTGCCAGCAGCCTTGACAGGCCCCGGGGGAATGAAAAACTGTTTTTT. Its protein product is CASSLDRPRGNEKLFF.

The V and J genes are TRBV5-1 and TRBJ2-3; possible D gene TRBD2, 6 bases. Trimming took off 3 bases at V and 0 bases at J, with 14 bases between the two ends. This CDR3 region has 16 residues. Germline V CDR1 and CDR2: SGHRS, YFSETQ. Here the CDR3 DNA reads TGCGCCAGCAGCTCCGGTGGGGGGTCTAGCACAGATACGCAGTATTTT. Protein sequence: CASSSGGGSSTDTQYF.

The CDR3 sequence is CASSLRVGSLLNTEAFF. The CDR3 DNA sequence: TGTGCCAGCAGCTTAAGGGTCGGCAGCCTATTGAACACTGAAGCTTTCTTT. This chain links TRBV7-2 with TRBJ1-1; D gene unclear. Germline V gives CDR1 SGHTA, CDR2 FQGNSA. CDR3 length: 17 residues. V lost 2 bases to trimming and J lost 0 bases, with 16 bases between them.

The rearrangement uses TRBV7-2 and TRBJ2-3; no reliable D call. CDR1 and CDR2 (germline): SGHTA, FQGNSA. This CDR3 has 15 amino acids. V lost 2 bases, J lost 2 bases, and 11 bases lay in between. The CDR3 DNA is TGTGCCAGCAGCTTACTGGGGTCTGACACAGATACGCAGTATTTT. This sequence encodes CASSLLGSDTDTQYF.

This clonotype was counted between two and nine times. The chain has TRBV12-3 or TRBV12-4 and TRBJ2-3; D is uncertain. CDR3 length equals 13 residues. The germline V and J ends were trimmed by 1 base and 4 bases, with 6 bases remaining between them. CDR3 DNA: TGTGCCAGCAGTTTAGGGTGGGCAGATACGCAGTATTTT. The encoded protein is CASSLGWADTQYF.

This sequence joins TRBV6-5 and TRBJ1-2, with TRBD1 as a possible D gene (5 bases). CDR1 MNHEY and CDR2 SVGAGI come from the germline V gene. The V and J ends lost 8 bases and 10 bases respectively, with 14 bases between them. This CDR3 contains 11 residues. The CDR3 DNA follows: TGTGCCAGCCAACTTCAGGGAGCCTACACCTTC. It translates to CASQLQGAYTF.

This clonotype was counted only a few times. The J gene is TRBJ2-3, the V gene TRBV5-1; 8 bases are shared with TRBD1. The CDR3 is 12 amino acids. V lost 3 bases and J lost 10; bases outside the gene matches: 4. Germline V lookup: CDR1 SGHRS, CDR2 YFSETQ. The CDR3, as DNA: TGCGCCAGCAGCTACACAGGGGGTTCGCAGTATTTT. Amino acids: CASSYTGGSQYF.

V and J are TRBV20-1 and TRBJ1-1, with D maybe TRBD1 (6 bases). Germline V lookup: CDR1 DFQATT, CDR2 SNEGSKA (reference sequence). This CDR3 contains 12 residues. V dropped 5 bases and J dropped 4 bases, with 11 bases sitting between them. CDR3 loop: CSAPRGSTEAFF. The CDR3 bases are TGCAGTGCTCCGAGGGGGTCCACTGAAGCTTTCTTT.

This chain joins TRBV3-1 and TRBJ2-5; possibly TRBD1 for D (5 bases). CDR3 length: 14 residues. Germline lookup yields CDR1 LGHDT and CDR2 YNNKEL (reference sequence). Trimming removed 4 bases from V and 4 bases from J, with 13 bases in between. CDR3 in DNA: TGTGCCAGCAGCCCCACGTGGCAGGGAGAGACCCAGTACTTC. The encoded protein is CASSPTWQGETQYF.

This clonotype was found a few times. In DNA form, the CDR3 reads TGTGCCAGCTCCCGGTCTAGCGGTAGTGACAATGAGCAGTTCTTC. Encoded protein: CASSRSSGSDNEQFF. This chain uses TRBV18 with TRBJ2-1, with TRBD2 matching 7 bases. Unmatched junction bases numbered 10, after V lost 6 bases and J lost 5 bases. CDR3 length equals 15 residues. In germline, CDR1 is KGHSH, CDR2 LQKENI.

This chain links TRBV11-2 with TRBJ2-1, with TRBD2 identical over 9 bases. CDR3 length: 18 residues. J lost 0 bases, V lost 0 bases, and 6 bases had no gene match. Germline assignment: CDR1 SGHAT and CDR2 FQNNGV. DNA of the CDR3: TGTGCCAGCAGCTTAGAAGCGGGGGGCGGGAGCTCCTACAATGAGCAGTTCTTC. Residues: CASSLEAGGGSSYNEQFF.

This clonotype turned up a few times. The J gene is TRBJ2-5, the V gene TRBV6-5, with 10 bases lining up with TRBD1. The length of the CDR3 is 14 residues. Germline V gives CDR1 MNHEY, CDR2 SVGAGI. The V and J ends lost 3 bases and 5 bases, in that order; junction bases with no gene match: 3. In nucleotides, the CDR3 is TGTGCCAGCAGTTATGCGGACAGGGGGGAGACCCAGTACTTC. The encoded protein is CASSYADRGETQYF.

The chain couples TRBV5-1 to TRBJ1-6; TRBD1 is a possible D gene (6 bases). Germline CDR1 SGHRS, CDR2 YFSETQ. This CDR3 region has 14 residues. The V gene lost 5 bases and the J gene lost 8 bases, with 14 bases spanning the gap. The CDR3 here is CASRYRVSDSPLHF. The CDR3 nucleotides read TGCGCCAGCAGGTACAGGGTGTCGGATTCACCCCTCCACTTT.

The chain carries TRBV5-1 and TRBJ2-3; TRBD2 matches 8 bases. This CDR3 contains 15 residues. Losses at the gene ends were 0 bases for V and 4 bases for J; bases not matched to a gene: 4. Germline CDR1 is SGHRS and CDR2 is YFSETQ. The CDR3 DNA is TGCGCCAGCAGCTTGGTCGGGGGGGCCCCAGATACGCAGTATTTT. Translated, it gives CASSLVGGAPDTQYF.

This chain connects TRBV20-1 to TRBJ2-3; TRBD2 agrees at 10 bases. This CDR3 has 15 residues. V gave up 4 bases and J gave up 2 bases; unmatched junction bases: 6. The germline CDR1 and CDR2 sequences are DFQATT and SNEGSKA (reference sequence). CDR3 nucleotides: TGCAGTGCTAAAGGACTAGCGGACTTCACAGATACGCAGTATTTT. This gives the protein CSAKGLADFTDTQYF.

V usage is TRBV5-5 and J usage is TRBJ2-1; D perhaps matches TRBD1 (6 bases). This CDR3 comprises 14 residues. Between the trimmed V and J ends, which lost 3 bases and 6 bases, there was a span of 13 bases. Germline values: CDR1 SGHKS, CDR2 YYEKEE (reference sequence). Here the CDR3 DNA reads TGTGCCAGCAGCTGGAGGACAGAGACCAATGAGCAGTTCTTC. Translated, it gives CASSWRTETNEQFF.

This CDR3 is CASRNSNQPQHF. CDR3 in DNA: TGTGCCAGCAGAAATAGCAATCAGCCCCAGCATTTT. This chain links TRBV6-2 or TRBV6-3 with TRBJ1-5; unclear D gene. V lost 6 bases and J lost 0, with 3 bases in between. CDR1 is MNHEY, CDR2 SVGEGT, per germline. This CDR3 comprises 12 residues.

There are a few counts of this clonotype. The chain carries TRBV6-1 and TRBJ2-7; D unresolved. Germline CDR1 and CDR2: MNHNS and SASEGT. Trimming left V 3 bases short and J 2 bases short, with 2 bases between. CDR3 length equals 11 residues. CDR3 DNA: TGTGCCAGCAGTGATCCCTACGAGCAGTACTTC. Its translation: CASSDPYEQYF.

The V and J genes are TRBV5-1 and TRBJ2-1; TRBD2 is a possible D gene (6 bases). Germline CDR1 reads SGHRS; CDR2 reads YFSETQ. Trimming took off 0 bases at V and 7 bases at J, with 14 bases between the two ends. This CDR3 has 15 amino acids. CDR3 nucleotide sequence: TGCGCCAGCAGCTTGGCAGGGCGGGATGGGAATGAGCAGTTCTTC. Amino acids: CASSLAGRDGNEQFF. Using reference TRBV5-1 and TRBJ2-1 for the parts outside the CDR3, the full variable domain is KAGVTQTPRYLIKTRGQQVTLSCSPISGHRSVSWYQQTPGQGLQFLFEYFSETQRNKGNFPGRFSGRQFSNSRSEMNVSTLELGDSALYLCASSLAGRDGNEQFFGPGTRLTVL.

J is TRBJ2-3 and V is TRBV7-9, with D perhaps TRBD1 (5 bases). The ends were cut back, 4 bases at V and 0 bases at J, with 11 bases in the middle. Germline V gene data show CDR1 as SEHNR and CDR2 as FQNEAQ (reference sequence). CDR3 size: 15 residues. In DNA, the CDR3 is TGTGCCAGCAGCTCTTGGGCAGGGAGCACAGATACGCAGTATTTT. Translating gives CASSSWAGSTDTQYF.

This clonotype was seen once. This chain links TRBV12-5 with TRBJ2-3; no firm D call. The CDR3 sequence is 13 residues long. The germline gives CDR1 LGHNT, CDR2 FRNRAP. Trimming cost V 1 base and J 3 bases, with 5 bases left between them. In DNA, the CDR3 is TGTGCTAGTGGTTTGGACACTACAGATACGCAGTATTTT. Translation gives CASGLDTTDTQYF.

This clonotype was recorded a few times. The chain links TRBV10-3 to TRBJ2-5; D might be TRBD1 (5 bases). Judging by the DNA end, TRBJ2-7 fits better; the J call may be wrong. This CDR3 region has 14 residues. Germline V gives CDR1 ENHRY, CDR2 SYGVKD. CDR3 bases: TGTGCCATCAGTGGGGCGACAGACCCCTACGAGCAGTACTTC. Translating gives CAISGATDPYEQYF.

In regard to this clonotype: Relative to the germline gene, one junction end is altered; a read error may explain this. J is TRBJ2-1 and V is TRBV5-4; D is unresolved. Germline lookup yields CDR1 SGHNT and CDR2 YYREEE (reference sequence). The length of the CDR3 is 14 residues. DNA for the CDR3: TGTGCCAACAGCTTGGATCCTCTACCGAGTGGGCAGTTCTTC. Its protein product is CANSLDPLPSGQFF.

This chain connects TRBV29-1 to TRBJ2-7; 11 nucleotides align to TRBD2. CDR1 SQVTM and CDR2 ANQGSEA come from the germline V gene. There are 14 residues in the CDR3. The V and J ends lost 4 bases and 6 bases, in that order; junction bases with no gene match: 8. The CDR3 DNA follows: TGCAGCGTTGCTACTAGCGGGAGTATTAGCGAGCAGTACTTC. Protein product: CSVATSGSISEQYF.

The chain links TRBV19 to TRBJ2-1; 9 nucleotides match TRBD2. The germline gives CDR1 LNHDA, CDR2 SQIVND (reference sequence). This CDR3 is 17 amino acids long. The junction had 15 bases not matched to a gene; V was cut back by 4 bases and J by 8 bases. The DNA for the CDR3 is TGTGCCAGTAGTACCCGCGGGGCGCGGGGGGGCATCTATGAGCAGTTCTTC. It codes for CASSTRGARGGIYEQFF.

This clonotype was observed once. The chain carries TRBV6-2 or TRBV6-3 and TRBJ2-3; either TRBD1 or TRBD2 may supply D (5 bases each). The CDR3 covers 15 residues. Germline V gene lookup returns CDR1 MNHEY and CDR2 SVGEGT. The V end was cut by 5 bases, the J end by 8 bases, with 20 bases between. This CDR3 is CASSTADSRGGTQYF. The DNA for the CDR3 is TGTGCCAGCAGTACCGCAGACTCACGTGGGGGTACGCAGTATTTT.

The V gene is TRBV5-1, the J gene TRBJ2-2, with D hard to call. Germline assignment: CDR1 SGHRS and CDR2 YFSETQ. V was pared by 4 bases and J by 6 bases, with 13 bases between. CDR3 length equals 14 residues. CDR3 sequence (DNA): TGCGCCAGCAGCCCCCTAAGGCCATCCGGGGAGCTGTTTTTT. This gives the protein CASSPLRPSGELFF. The full variable domain, rest sourced from reference TRBV5-1 and TRBJ2-2, is KAGVTQTPRYLIKTRGQQVTLSCSPISGHRSVSWYQQTPGQGLQFLFEYFSETQRNKGNFPGRFSGRQFSNSRSEMNVSTLELGDSALYLCASSPLRPSGELFFGEGSRLTVL.

The J gene is TRBJ2-1, the V gene TRBV5-5; 7 bases match TRBD1. Germline V gene lookup returns CDR1 SGHKS and CDR2 YYEKEE (reference sequence). CDR3 length: 13 amino acids. With 4 bases clipped from V and 7 bases from J, the junction kept 5 bases outside the gene matches. In DNA form, the CDR3 reads TGTGCCAGCAGCAGGGACAGTGCTAATGAGCAGTTCTTC. Its translation: CASSRDSANEQFF.